These 30 T cell receptor beta chains were all obtained from the same sample, sequenced in a study of blood T cell repertoires in COVID-19. Produced via immunoSEQ multiplex PCR; TCRdb's table is partial and in-frame only. This sample has roughly 190,000 clones, with approximately 79% found just once. Sequencing was done on a sample of PBMCs or T cells enriched from blood (not recorded which). All receptors come from a woman aged 55-70 years with acute COVID-19.

The V gene is TRBV19, the J gene TRBJ1-4; perhaps TRBD1 as D (5 bases). Trimming cost V 7 bases and J 0 bases, with 12 bases left between them. Per germline, CDR1 LNHDA and CDR2 SQIVND (reference sequence). The CDR3 covers 15 residues. CDR3 region: CASNRQSATNEKLFF. In DNA form, the CDR3 reads TGTGCCAGTAATAGACAGAGTGCAACTAATGAAAAACTGTTTTTT.

The CDR3 region is CASSFLDRQYTGELFF. The CDR3 nucleotides read TGTGCCAGCAGTTTCTTAGACAGGCAATACACCGGGGAGCTGTTTTTT. This chain links TRBV28 with TRBJ2-2; a weak D match, TRBD1 (6 bases). Trimming took off 3 bases at V and 3 bases at J, with 14 bases between the two ends. The germline V gene has CDR1 MDHEN and CDR2 SYDVKM. CDR3 length: 16 amino acids.

V and J are TRBV27 and TRBJ1-2, with D tentatively TRBD1 (5 bases). The germline V gene has CDR1 MNHEY and CDR2 SMNVEV (reference sequence). V lost 5 bases and J 4 bases, leaving 14 bases between the germline ends. This CDR3 has 14 residues. The CDR3 region is CASSPSTEIYGYTF. The CDR3 DNA is TGTGCCAGCAGTCCGTCGACAGAAATCTATGGCTACACCTTC.

V usage is TRBV27 and J usage is TRBJ1-2, with D hard to call. The germline V gene encodes CDR1 MNHEY and CDR2 SMNVEV (reference sequence). This CDR3 is 14 amino acids long. The germline V and J ends were trimmed by 2 bases and 0 bases, with 7 bases remaining between them. CDR3 nucleotide sequence: TGTGCCAGCAGTTTAAGAGGGCCTAACTATGGCTACACCTTC. Translated, it gives CASSLRGPNYGYTF.

V gene TRBV27 combines with J gene TRBJ1-2, with 7 bases lining up with TRBD1. CDR1 and CDR2 from the germline V gene are MNHEY and SMNVEV (reference sequence). V was clipped by 6 bases and J by 2 bases; unmatched bases: 9. There are 15 residues in the CDR3. The CDR3 spells CASSSFLTGNYGYTF. CDR3 coding DNA: TGTGCCAGCAGCTCTTTTCTGACAGGGAACTATGGCTACACCTTC.

The chain carries TRBV5-1 and TRBJ2-7, with TRBD2 matching 10 bases. Germline loops: CDR1 SGHRS, CDR2 YFSETQ. Trimming took 4 bases from V and 7 from J; bases not matched to a gene: 17. This CDR3 is built from 17 residues. The CDR3 DNA reads TGCGCCAGCAGCCCCTGGGGCGCTACTAGCGGGATAAGGGAGCAGTACTTC. Translation: CASSPWGATSGIREQYF.

A remark on this clone: This CDR3 is also generated by other DNA sequences in the sample. The chain is built from TRBV5-1 and TRBJ1-3; 7 nucleotides match TRBD1. V shed 3 bases, J shed 2 bases, and the junction held 2 bases outside the gene matches. CDR3 length equals 14 residues. Germline V gene sequence: CDR1 SGHRS, CDR2 YFSETQ. CDR3 DNA sequence: TGCGCCAGCAGCTCGACAGGGACTGGAAACACCATATATTTT. This codes for CASSSTGTGNTIYF. Combining the CDR3 with reference TRBV5-1 and TRBJ1-3 gives the whole variable domain KAGVTQTPRYLIKTRGQQVTLSCSPISGHRSVSWYQQTPGQGLQFLFEYFSETQRNKGNFPGRFSGRQFSNSRSEMNVSTLELGDSALYLCASSSTGTGNTIYFGEGSWLTVV.

The genes are TRBV18 and TRBJ2-1; D is unclear. Trimming took off 0 bases at V and 7 bases at J, with 7 bases between the two ends. Looked up from germline, CDR1 is KGHSH and CDR2 is LQKENI. The CDR3 loop spans 13 amino acids. In DNA form, the CDR3 reads TGTGCCAGCTCACCACCGCCGAGAAATGAGCAGTTCTTC. Translating it yields CASSPPPRNEQFF.

The V call is TRBV11-3, the J call TRBJ2-5; 8 positions agree with TRBD2. CDR1 is SGHNT and CDR2 is YENEEA in the germline V gene. The length of the CDR3 is 16 residues. V lost 1 base, J lost 5 bases, and 9 bases stayed unmatched. In DNA, the CDR3 is TGTGCCAGCAGCTTAGTTTTCCGGGAGGGCGTGGAGACCCAGTACTTC. Translation gives CASSLVFREGVETQYF.

The chain has TRBV5-1 and TRBJ2-3; D is possibly TRBD2 (5 bases). This CDR3 region has 14 residues. Germline CDR1 reads SGHRS; CDR2 reads YFSETQ. V was shortened by 4 bases and J by 4 bases, with 13 bases between the two germline ends. Written as DNA, the CDR3 is TGCGCCAGCAGCCTGTGGACGAGGGCAGATACGCAGTATTTT. Translated, it gives CASSLWTRADTQYF.

The rearrangement links TRBV11-2 to TRBJ2-3; D unclear. The germline V gene has CDR1 SGHAT and CDR2 FQNNGV. The CDR3 has 16 residues. Trimming took 6 bases from V and 2 from J, leaving 18 bases between them. CDR3 nucleotide sequence: TGTGCCAGCAGTAGAGGTACGCGTACCTCCACAGATACGCAGTATTTT. Translating it yields CASSRGTRTSTDTQYF.

The rearrangement links TRBV11-2 to TRBJ2-4; D may be TRBD1 (6 bases). CDR3 length: 14 residues. The germline V gene has CDR1 SGHAT and CDR2 FQNNGV. V gave up 0 bases and J gave up 8 bases, with 11 bases separating them. This CDR3 is CASSLERGSYIQYF. DNA for the CDR3: TGTGCCAGCAGCTTAGAGAGGGGGAGTTACATTCAGTACTTC.

V and J are TRBV27 and TRBJ1-2, with D possibly matching TRBD1 (5 bases). The CDR3 spans 14 residues. Deletions cut 4 bases from V and 6 bases from J, with 15 bases between. Germline CDR1 and CDR2: MNHEY and SMNVEV (reference sequence). CDR3 nucleotides: TGTGCCAGCAGTTCCCTCAGGGATCCCAATGGCTACACCTTC. Translated, it gives CASSSLRDPNGYTF.

CDR3 loop: CASSLGRDFYNEQFF. CDR3 nucleotides: TGTGCCAGCAGCTTAGGGAGGGACTTCTACAATGAGCAGTTCTTC. V is TRBV11-2 and J is TRBJ2-1; TRBD2 is a possible D gene (6 bases). This CDR3 is built from 15 residues. Trimming cost V 1 base and J 3 bases, with 10 bases left between them. From germline, CDR1 is SGHAT and CDR2 FQNNGV.

The chain recombines TRBV6-4 with TRBJ1-1, with TRBD1 matching over 9 bases. V dropped 6 bases and J dropped 4; count of bases not matched to a gene: 6. CDR1 MRHNA and CDR2 SNTAGT come from the germline V gene. This CDR3 has 14 residues. CDR3 DNA sequence: TGTGCCAGCAGGATTGGACAGGGGACCACTGAAGCTTTCTTT. Amino acid sequence: CASRIGQGTTEAFF.

V gene TRBV5-1 combines with J gene TRBJ2-5; D unresolved. In germline, CDR1 is SGHRS, CDR2 YFSETQ. V was shortened by 4 bases and J by 1 base, with 5 bases between the two germline ends. The CDR3 is made up of 12 amino acids. CDR3 nucleotides: TGCGCCAGCAGCCCCTTCCAAGAGACCCAGTACTTC. Protein product: CASSPFQETQYF.

A single count supports this clone. The chain joins TRBV6-5 to TRBJ1-2; 7 bases map to TRBD1. This CDR3 is 14 amino acids long. CDR1 and CDR2 from the germline V gene are MNHEY and SVGAGI. With V trimmed by 2 bases and J by 7 bases, 7 bases remained unmatched. CDR3 coding DNA: TGTGCCAGCAGTTACCCCGCAGGGGGTGGTGGCTACACCTTC. Translating gives CASSYPAGGGGYTF.

As DNA, the CDR3 is TGTGCCAGCTCACCCCTGGGGGGAGATAATGAGCAGTTCTTC. As protein: CASSPLGGDNEQFF. The genes are TRBV18 and TRBJ2-1; D is perhaps TRBD2 (6 bases). CDR1 and CDR2 from the germline V gene are KGHSH and LQKENI. V was trimmed by 3 bases and J by 7 bases, leaving 13 bases between them. The CDR3 is 14 amino acids.

The V call is TRBV15, the J call TRBJ1-1; no definite D call. Germline assignment: CDR1 LNHNV and CDR2 YYDKDF (reference sequence). The CDR3 has 15 amino acids. The germline V and J ends were trimmed by 0 bases and 5 bases, with 13 bases remaining between them. Here the CDR3 reads CATSRDRAGGTEAFF. The CDR3 nucleotides read TGTGCCACCAGCAGAGATCGGGCCGGAGGGACTGAAGCTTTCTTT. The entire variable domain, with the rest obtained from reference TRBV15 and TRBJ1-1, is as follows: DAMVIQNPRYQVTQFGKPVTLSCSQTLNHNVMYWYQQKSSQAPKLLFHYYDKDFNNEADTPDNFQSRRPNTSFCFLDIRSPGLGDTAMYLCATSRDRAGGTEAFFGQGTRLTVV.

DNA for the CDR3: TGTGCCGTCGGAGTGGCCTACAATGAGCAGTTCTTC. Protein product: CAVGVAYNEQFF. V and J are TRBV24-1 and TRBJ2-1; D is unclear. V was clipped by 12 bases and J by 2 bases, with 10 bases between them. This CDR3 has 12 residues. CDR1 is KGHDR, CDR2 SFDVKD, per germline.

This clone was picked up a small number of times. This sequence joins TRBV6-5 and TRBJ2-2, with TRBD2 matching over 10 bases. The length of the CDR3 is 15 residues. V lost 5 bases, J lost 4 bases, and 4 bases stayed unmatched. Germline V gene lookup returns CDR1 MNHEY and CDR2 SVGAGI. The CDR3 nucleotides read TGTGCCAGCAGTAGCGGGGGGGCCGGCACCGGGGAGCTGTTTTTT. Amino acids: CASSSGGAGTGELFF.

The chain joins TRBV5-3 to TRBJ2-7; D is perhaps TRBD1 (6 bases). TRBV5-3 is an open reading frame whose function is uncertain. The CDR3 spans 15 residues. Trimming took 4 bases from V and 1 from J, leaving 15 bases between them. CDR3 sequence (DNA): TGTGCCAGAAGCAACCGGGACACTCGTTCCTACGAGCAGTACGTC. Translation: CARSNRDTRSYEQYV.

The V gene is TRBV12-3 or TRBV12-4, the J gene TRBJ1-2, with no clear D. Trimming removed 6 bases at V and 8 bases at J, with 7 bases between. This CDR3 comprises 10 residues. CDR3 protein: CASRRAGYTF. CDR3 DNA: TGTGCCAGCAGGCGCGCGGGCTACACCTTC.

The J gene is TRBJ1-1, the V gene TRBV6-2 or TRBV6-3, with D possibly TRBD1 on 5 matching bases. CDR1 and CDR2 (germline): MNHEY, SVGEGT. V was clipped by 5 bases and J by 1 base, with 20 bases between them. This CDR3 has 17 amino acids. The CDR3 nucleotides are TGTGCCAGCAGTGGGCGGAGTGCGCGGGGGAAGAACACTGAAGCTTTCTTT. This codes for CASSGRSARGKNTEAFF.

This CDR3 is CASSFRGQGAGSDGYTF. In DNA form, the CDR3 reads TGCGCCAGCAGCTTTAGGGGACAGGGGGCGGGTTCTGATGGCTACACCTTC. The gene calls are TRBV5-1 and TRBJ1-2, with TRBD1 matching 12 bases. The J segment lost 6 bases and the V segment lost 2 bases, leaving 11 bases of the junction unmatched. Germline values: CDR1 SGHRS, CDR2 YFSETQ. This CDR3 is built from 17 residues.

In regard to this clone: The same CDR3 arises from other DNA sequences in this sample as well. The chain employs TRBV18 and TRBJ2-5; 8 nucleotides agree with TRBD1. Germline V gene sequence: CDR1 KGHSH, CDR2 LQKENI. V shed 3 bases, J shed 2 bases, and the junction held 2 bases outside the gene matches. The CDR3 contains 14 residues. The CDR3 reads CASSPRQGQETQYF. The CDR3 DNA reads TGTGCCAGCTCACCCCGACAGGGGCAAGAGACCCAGTACTTC.

The chain carries TRBV27 and TRBJ1-3; a weak D match, TRBD1 (6 bases). Per the germline V gene, CDR1 is MNHEY and CDR2 is SMNVEV (reference sequence). The CDR3 is 14 residues long. With 5 bases removed from V and 2 bases from J, the gap between germline ends came to 10 bases. For the CDR3, the DNA is TGTGCCAGCAGTCGAGGGGGTCCTGGAAACACCATATATTTT. It yields the protein CASSRGGPGNTIYF.

The chain employs TRBV11-2 and TRBJ2-1; D gene unclear. The CDR3 has 14 residues. Germline V gene lookup returns CDR1 SGHAT and CDR2 FQNNGV. The V and J ends lost 5 bases and 3 bases respectively, with 11 bases between them. DNA for the CDR3: TGTGCCAGCAGCCTGGAACTATACTACAATGAGCAGTTCTTC. It encodes CASSLELYYNEQFF.

The gene calls are TRBV5-1 and TRBJ1-1; D not resolved. The CDR3 has 13 residues. CDR1 and CDR2 from the germline V gene are SGHRS and YFSETQ. The V and J ends lost 5 bases and 2 bases respectively, with 10 bases between them. The CDR3 here is CASRRLGNTEAFF. In DNA, the CDR3 is TGCGCCAGCAGGCGGCTCGGCAACACTGAAGCTTTCTTT.

The rearrangement links TRBV7-2 to TRBJ1-1; D is possibly TRBD1 (5 bases). CDR3 length equals 12 residues. CDR1 is SGHTA and CDR2 is FQGNSA in the germline V gene. V shed 1 base and J shed 11 bases, with 11 bases lying between them. The CDR3, as DNA: TGTGCCAGCAGCTTAGATGCGGGACGGGCTTTCTTT. Encoded protein: CASSLDAGRAFF.